These 14 T cell receptor beta chains came from one sample sequenced in a study of blood T cell repertoires in COVID-19. Repertoires were generated with immunoSEQ multiplex PCR, while TCRdb's copy carries only in-frame clones and drops some. In the table there are roughly 230,000 clones, roughly 81% of which are singletons. Sequenced: PBMCs or T cells enriched from blood (not recorded which). The receptors shown here come from a woman aged 45-65 years who had been exposed to COVID-19.

This chain connects TRBV12-5 to TRBJ1-2; a weak D match, TRBD1 (6 bases). The germline gives CDR1 LGHNT, CDR2 FRNRAP. Trimming took off 1 base at V and 6 bases at J, with 15 bases between the two ends. This CDR3 has 15 residues. CDR3 nucleotide sequence: TGTGCTAGTGGTTTGGAACAGGGAAGTAGGAATGGCTACACCTTC. This encodes CASGLEQGSRNGYTF.

The rearrangement uses TRBV18 and TRBJ2-2; D ambiguous. The CDR3 loop spans 14 amino acids. The germline V gene has CDR1 KGHSH and CDR2 LQKENI. The V and J ends lost 2 bases and 1 base respectively, with 5 bases between them. The CDR3 sequence is CASSPVRNTGELFF. The CDR3 DNA reads TGTGCCAGCTCACCAGTCCGGAACACCGGGGAGCTGTTTTTT.

CDR3 nucleotide sequence: TGTGCCAGCAGCTCGGGACACCACTCTGGAAACACCATATATTTT. It translates to CASSSGHHSGNTIYF. The chain uses TRBV2 and TRBJ1-3; D is possibly TRBD1 (6 bases). The germline V and J ends were trimmed by 6 bases and 0 bases, with 12 bases remaining between them. The CDR3 extends over 15 amino acids. The germline V gene encodes CDR1 SNHLY and CDR2 FYNNEI.

The chain combines TRBV2 with TRBJ2-6; the D is unclear. V was pared by 10 bases and J by 0 bases, with 10 bases between. The CDR3 has 14 amino acids. The germline V gene has CDR1 SNHLY and CDR2 FYNNEI. This chain's CDR3 is CATAVASGANVLTF. DNA for the CDR3: TGTGCCACGGCGGTGGCCTCTGGGGCCAACGTCCTGACTTTC.

The V and J genes are TRBV6-5 and TRBJ2-4; 8 nucleotides line up with TRBD2. Trimming removed 0 bases from V and 4 bases from J; junction bases left unmatched: 5. CDR3 size: 16 residues. From germline, CDR1 is MNHEY and CDR2 SVGAGI. Here the CDR3 DNA reads TGTGCCAGCAGTTACTCGGGGAGCGGGGGAAAAAACATTCAGTACTTC. Translation: CASSYSGSGGKNIQYF.

This sequence joins TRBV5-6 and TRBJ2-4; 9 bases are shared with TRBD1. Looked up from germline, CDR1 is SGHDT and CDR2 is YYEEEE. With 4 bases clipped from V and 8 bases from J, the junction kept 7 bases outside the gene matches. The CDR3 has 14 residues. The CDR3 DNA reads as TGTGCCAGCAGCCCCGGGACAGGGAGCTACATTCAGTACTTC. Encoded protein: CASSPGTGSYIQYF.

The V call is TRBV10-3, the J call TRBJ2-3; no definite D call. Germline lookup yields CDR1 ENHRY and CDR2 SYGVKD. The V and J ends lost 0 bases and 4 bases respectively, with 5 bases between them. The CDR3 sequence is 13 residues long. The CDR3, as DNA: TGTGCCATCAGTGAGTCCCCGGCAGATACGCAGTATTTT. This sequence encodes CAISESPADTQYF.

The genes are TRBV10-3 and TRBJ2-3; 7 positions agree with TRBD1. CDR3 length equals 14 residues. V gave up 7 bases and J gave up 1 base; unmatched junction bases: 5. Germline V gives CDR1 ENHRY, CDR2 SYGVKD. Here the CDR3 reads CAITRGQGTDTQYF. The CDR3 DNA sequence: TGTGCCATCACTAGAGGACAGGGCACAGATACGCAGTATTTT.

This CDR3 reads CASSFAGGGGYTF. CDR3 nucleotide sequence: TGTGCCAGCAGCTTCGCAGGGGGCGGTGGCTACACCTTC. The chain is built from TRBV11-2 and TRBJ1-2, with 8 bases lining up with TRBD1. Germline CDR1 and CDR2: SGHAT and FQNNGV. The CDR3 runs to 13 residues. The J segment lost 7 bases and the V segment lost 3 bases, leaving 4 bases of the junction unmatched.

This clone appeared many times. Within the sample, other DNA sequences also encode this same CDR3. V and J are TRBV5-1 and TRBJ2-1; tentatively, D is TRBD1 (5 bases). CDR1 SGHRS and CDR2 YFSETQ come from the germline V gene. CDR3 length: 14 residues. Trimming stripped 0 bases from V and 2 bases from J, with 6 bases between. The CDR3 bases are TGCGCCAGCAGCTTGGACAGGACCTACAATGAGCAGTTCTTC. Translation gives CASSLDRTYNEQFF.

This chain connects TRBV5-6 to TRBJ1-1; 7 nucleotides line up with TRBD1. Germline V gene lookup returns CDR1 SGHDT and CDR2 YYEEEE. The CDR3 covers 14 residues. The V and J ends lost 2 bases and 4 bases, in that order; junction bases with no gene match: 5. Here the CDR3 DNA reads TGTGCCAGCAGCTTTATGACAGGGCCCACTGAAGCTTTCTTT. Its translation is CASSFMTGPTEAFF. The entire variable domain, with the rest obtained from reference TRBV5-6 and TRBJ1-1, is as follows: DAGVTQSPTHLIKTRGQQVTLRCSPKSGHDTVSWYQQALGQGPQFIFQYYEEEERQRGNFPDRFSGHQFPNYSSELNVNALLLGDSALYLCASSFMTGPTEAFFGQGTRLTVV.

The rearrangement links TRBV5-5 to TRBJ2-7, with TRBD2 identical over 10 bases. There are 15 residues in the CDR3. From germline, CDR1 is SGHKS and CDR2 YYEKEE (reference sequence). V lost 3 bases and J lost 4; bases outside the gene matches: 7. The CDR3 spells CASSSQLAGPYEQYF. For the CDR3, the DNA is TGTGCCAGCAGCTCCCAACTAGCGGGGCCATACGAGCAGTACTTC.

V and J are TRBV7-2 and TRBJ2-7; a possible D gene is TRBD2 (5 bases). This CDR3 has 15 amino acids. With 1 base removed from V and 2 bases from J, the gap between germline ends came to 12 bases. Germline CDR1 reads SGHTA; CDR2 reads FQGNSA. The CDR3 spells CASSLVAGEAYEQYF. In nucleotides, the CDR3 is TGTGCCAGCAGCTTAGTCGCCGGGGAAGCCTACGAGCAGTACTTC.

The V call is TRBV7-9, the J call TRBJ2-1; a possible D gene is TRBD1 (7 bases). CDR3 length: 16 amino acids. Trimming took 2 bases from V and 1 from J, leaving 12 bases between them. From germline, CDR1 is SEHNR and CDR2 FQNEAQ (reference sequence). In DNA, the CDR3 is TGTGCCAGCAGCTTAATACAGGGGAGGTCCTACAATGAGCAGTTCTTC. This gives the protein CASSLIQGRSYNEQFF.